Each of the 29 T cell receptor beta chains below was sequenced from the same sample in a study of cytomegalovirus exposure and HLA in healthy donors. The PCR made use of 60 Vbeta and 13 Jbeta primers. Some clones are missing from TCRdb's copy, which holds only in-frame ones; the method was immunoSEQ multiplex PCR. The sample gives 80,000 or so clones, around 70% of which show up once; 11% is in the top ten. The sequenced sample was PBMCs. The receptors come from a woman aged 40 to 50 in good health and CMV-seropositive.

The V and J genes are TRBV7-2 and TRBJ1-2, with D possibly matching TRBD1 (5 bases). CDR3 length: 14 amino acids. Deletions cut 7 bases from V and 3 bases from J, with 15 bases between. CDR1 and CDR2 from the germline V gene are SGHTA and FQGNSA. The CDR3 here is CASNFDSSYYGYTF. CDR3 in DNA: TGTGCCAGCAACTTCGACAGTTCTTACTATGGCTACACCTTC.

This rearrangement joins TRBV29-1 to TRBJ2-5; 12 positions agree with TRBD1. CDR1 and CDR2 (germline): SQVTM, ANQGSEA. V lost 8 bases to trimming and J lost 5 bases; unmatched junction nucleotides: 12. The CDR3 contains 15 residues. CDR3 loop: CSSRDRGRFGETQYF. The CDR3 DNA is TGCAGCTCCCGGGACAGGGGGCGTTTCGGCGAGACCCAGTACTTC. The full variable domain, in which reference TRBV29-1 and TRBJ2-5 provide the parts outside the CDR3, is SAVISQKPSRDICQRGTSLTIQCQVDSQVTMMFWYRQQPGQSLTLIATANQGSEATYESGFVIDKFPISRPNLTFSTLTVSNMSPEDSSIYLCSSRDRGRFGETQYFGPGTRLLVL.

The chain is built from TRBV27 and TRBJ2-5; no reliable D call. V lost 6 bases and J 0 bases, leaving 8 bases between the germline ends. The CDR3 loop spans 13 amino acids. Germline V gene lookup returns CDR1 MNHEY and CDR2 SMNVEV (reference sequence). The CDR3 DNA sequence: TGTGCCAGCAGCCTAAACTACCAAGAGACCCAGTACTTC. Amino acids: CASSLNYQETQYF.

The chain recombines TRBV5-1 with TRBJ1-1; D not certain. V lost 0 bases and J lost 5, with 17 bases in between. The length of the CDR3 is 16 residues. Germline loops: CDR1 SGHRS, CDR2 YFSETQ. CDR3 DNA sequence: TGCGCCAGCAGCTTGGGGGAGGGCGGATTCGGAACTGAAGCTTTCTTT. Its protein is CASSLGEGGFGTEAFF.

The V call is TRBV2, the J call TRBJ2-3, with 12 bases matching TRBD2. The CDR3 loop spans 16 amino acids. Germline lookup yields CDR1 SNHLY and CDR2 FYNNEI. Losses at the gene ends were 6 bases for V and 1 base for J; bases not matched to a gene: 5. This chain's CDR3 is CASRGRTSGGTDTQYF. In nucleotides, the CDR3 is TGTGCCAGCAGGGGAAGGACTAGCGGGGGCACAGATACGCAGTATTTT. Full variable domain (outside the CDR3, taken from reference TRBV2 and TRBJ2-3): EPEVTQTPSHQVTQMGQEVILRCVPISNHLYFYWYRQILGQKVEFLVSFYNNEISEKSEIFDDQFSVERPDGSNFTLKIRSTKLEDSAMYFCASRGRTSGGTDTQYFGPGTRLTVL.

The genes are TRBV2 and TRBJ1-5; TRBD1 agrees at 8 bases. Trimming cost V 6 bases and J 3 bases; bases outside gene matches: 4. This CDR3 has 14 residues. Germline CDR1 reads SNHLY; CDR2 reads FYNNEI. The CDR3 is CASSMGQVNQPQHF. The CDR3 coding sequence is TGTGCCAGCAGCATGGGACAGGTCAATCAGCCCCAGCATTTT.

A few counts support this clone. The chain carries TRBV28 and TRBJ1-2; TRBD1 matches 8 bases. The V gene end was trimmed by 1 base and the J gene end by 7 bases; junction bases not matched to a gene: 8. Germline CDR1 is MDHEN and CDR2 is SYDVKM. The CDR3 runs to 15 residues. The DNA for the CDR3 is TGTGCCAGCAGTTTATTAGGGCAGGGGGCCGGTGGCTACACCTTC. Its protein product is CASSLLGQGAGGYTF.

The J gene is TRBJ1-3, the V gene TRBV4-1; 9 nucleotides match TRBD1. CDR3 size: 16 residues. V shed 3 bases, J shed 5 bases, and the junction held 8 bases outside the gene matches. From germline, CDR1 is MGHRA and CDR2 YSYEKL. DNA for the CDR3: TGCGCCAGCAGCCACACGGACAGGGGAGATCGAAACACCATATATTTT. Its protein is CASSHTDRGDRNTIYF.

This clone was seen just once. This rearrangement joins TRBV10-3 to TRBJ2-2, with 9 bases lining up with TRBD1. The germline CDR1 and CDR2 sequences are ENHRY and SYGVKD. The CDR3 sequence is 15 residues long. Trimming at V came to 0 bases and at J to 5 bases, leaving 1 base not matched to a gene. The CDR3 bases are TGTGCCATCAGTGAGTCTGGACAGGGGACCGGGGAGCTGTTTTTT. Protein: CAISESGQGTGELFF.

The sample holds a few counts of this clone. The V call is TRBV7-9, the J call TRBJ2-3, with D unresolved. The CDR3 covers 14 residues. Germline V gives CDR1 SEHNR, CDR2 FQNEAQ (reference sequence). V lost 5 bases and J 2 bases, leaving 11 bases between the germline ends. CDR3 region: CASSPLDATDTQYF. As DNA, the CDR3 is TGTGCCAGCAGCCCTTTAGATGCCACAGATACGCAGTATTTT.

The V call is TRBV29-1, the J call TRBJ1-1; D remains unclear. V gave up 7 bases and J gave up 0 bases, with 6 bases separating them. The CDR3 is 11 amino acids. Germline-derived CDR1 and CDR2 are SQVTM and ANQGSEA. In nucleotides, the CDR3 is TGCAGCGCCCACATGAACACTGAAGCTTTCTTT. Translation: CSAHMNTEAFF.

The chain has TRBV4-1 and TRBJ1-3; D gene uncertain. Germline lookup yields CDR1 MGHRA and CDR2 YSYEKL. V was shortened by 0 bases and J by 0 bases, with 15 bases between the two germline ends. The CDR3 totals 18 residues. The CDR3 bases are TGCGCCAGCAGCCAAGATCGTGCAGGCTTTGACTCTGGAAACACCATATATTTT. It specifies CASSQDRAGFDSGNTIYF.

The rearrangement joins TRBV7-3 to TRBJ2-6; D perhaps matches TRBD2 (6 bases). The CDR3 consists of 15 residues. The germline V gene encodes CDR1 SGHTA and CDR2 FQGTGA. Trimming removed 8 bases at V and 2 bases at J, with 13 bases between. CDR3 amino acids: CASGFGGAGANVLTF. The CDR3 DNA reads TGTGCCAGCGGATTTGGAGGGGCTGGGGCCAACGTCCTGACTTTC.

DNA for the CDR3: TGTGCCAGCAGCTTGAAAGGGGTCACAGATACGCAGTATTTT. It yields the protein CASSLKGVTDTQYF. V gene TRBV7-6 combines with J gene TRBJ2-3, with TRBD1 as a possible D gene (5 bases). V lost 3 bases, J lost 2 bases, and 9 bases lay in between. CDR3 size: 14 residues. Per germline, CDR1 SGHVS and CDR2 FNYEAQ.

This clone has a handful of counts. The chain links TRBV21-1 to TRBJ1-5; the table calls TRBD1, which could not be checked here. TRBV21-1 is tagged as a pseudogene. The CDR3 loop spans 15 amino acids. The CDR3 is CASEVGQKPHQPQHF. The DNA of the CDR3 is TGTGCCAGCGAGGTTGGACAGAAACCACATCAGCCCCAGCATTTT.

CDR3 region: CASSVDLAGGLHEQFF. CDR3 nucleotide sequence: TGTGCCAGCAGCGTCGATCTAGCGGGGGGGCTCCATGAGCAGTTCTTC. The V and J genes are TRBV9 and TRBJ2-1, with 12 bases identical to TRBD2. Trimming removed 2 bases from V and 8 bases from J; junction bases left unmatched: 8. CDR3 length equals 16 residues. CDR1 is SGDLS, CDR2 YYNGEE, per germline.

The chain recombines TRBV6-1 with TRBJ2-1, with a weak D call TRBD1 (8 bases). The CDR3 contains 15 residues. Germline loops: CDR1 MNHNS, CDR2 SASEGT. V was trimmed by 2 bases and J by 3 bases, leaving 11 bases between them. CDR3 protein: CASSETGGVYNEQFF. The CDR3, as DNA: TGTGCCAGCAGTGAAACAGGGGGGGTCTACAATGAGCAGTTCTTC.

The chain joins TRBV6-1 to TRBJ1-1, with 8 bases that match TRBD1. Germline V gives CDR1 MNHNS, CDR2 SASEGT. V was pared by 3 bases and J by 5 bases, with 5 bases of the junction left unmatched. The CDR3 extends over 14 amino acids. The CDR3 reads CASSEFRGQTEAFF. CDR3 nucleotides: TGTGCCAGCAGTGAGTTCAGGGGGCAAACTGAAGCTTTCTTT.

This clone was found once. The chain uses TRBV19 and TRBJ2-5; TRBD2 matches 7 bases. The CDR3 has 15 amino acids. Germline V gene lookup returns CDR1 LNHDA and CDR2 SQIVND (reference sequence). With 0 bases clipped from V and 2 bases from J, the junction kept 3 bases outside the gene matches. The CDR3 DNA follows: TGTGCCAGTAGTATAGAGCGGGAGACTCAAGAGACCCAGTACTTC. Translating gives CASSIERETQETQYF.

V usage is TRBV2 and J usage is TRBJ1-2; D might be TRBD1 (5 bases). With 8 bases removed from V and 6 bases from J, the gap between germline ends came to 16 bases. The CDR3 contains 13 residues. The germline gives CDR1 SNHLY, CDR2 FYNNEI. CDR3 DNA sequence: TGTGCCAGCCAACCAACAGGTGGGCATGGCTACACCTTC. Its translation is CASQPTGGHGYTF.

This clone was counted only a few times. The chain recombines TRBV15 with TRBJ1-1; a weak D match, TRBD1 (6 bases). In germline, CDR1 is LNHNV, CDR2 YYDKDF (reference sequence). Trimming cost V 0 bases and J 4 bases, with 18 bases left between them. The CDR3 sequence is 17 residues long. Written as DNA, the CDR3 is TGTGCCACCAGCAGAGAGAGGGAGTCACAGGGTGGCACTGAAGCTTTCTTT. Translating gives CATSRERESQGGTEAFF.

The chain has TRBV11-2 and TRBJ1-5, with D uncertain. V shed 5 bases and J shed 8 bases, with 10 bases lying between them. Germline CDR1 SGHAT, CDR2 FQNNGV. The CDR3 length is 12 residues. The CDR3 sequence: CASSRNREPQHF. For the CDR3, the DNA is TGTGCCAGCAGCCGCAATCGGGAGCCCCAGCATTTT.

The chain couples TRBV30 to TRBJ2-7; 7 positions match TRBD2. CDR1 is GTSNPN and CDR2 is SVGIG in the germline V gene (reference sequence). V was pared by 3 bases and J by 0 bases, with 8 bases of the junction left unmatched. This CDR3 is 15 amino acids long. The CDR3 nucleotides are TGTGCCTGGAGAGTTGATCCTAGCGGCTCCTACGAGCAGTACTTC. Translating it yields CAWRVDPSGSYEQYF.

Concerning this clone: In the same sample, other DNA sequences code for this CDR3. The rearrangement uses TRBV9 and TRBJ2-2, with D tentatively TRBD2 (6 bases). Trimming cost V 4 bases and J 2 bases, with 12 bases left between them. The CDR3 runs to 15 residues. CDR1 is SGDLS and CDR2 is YYNGEE in the germline V gene. The CDR3 DNA follows: TGTGCCAGCAGCAGGACGGGGACTAACACCGGGGAGCTGTTTTTT. Encoded protein: CASSRTGTNTGELFF.

This clone came up a few times. This chain connects TRBV19 to TRBJ2-5; D might be TRBD1 (5 bases). This CDR3 region has 13 residues. Per germline, CDR1 LNHDA and CDR2 SQIVND (reference sequence). Between the trimmed V and J ends, which lost 7 bases and 4 bases, there was a span of 13 bases. Here the CDR3 reads CASNQGLGETQYF. The CDR3, as DNA: TGTGCCAGTAATCAGGGCTTGGGAGAGACCCAGTACTTC.

The rearrangement joins TRBV5-5 to TRBJ1-2; D unclear. Trimming cost V 1 base and J 1 base, with 11 bases left between them. The CDR3 is 15 residues long. Germline loops: CDR1 SGHKS, CDR2 YYEKEE (reference sequence). The CDR3 reads CASSLSALDNYGYTF. As DNA, the CDR3 is TGTGCCAGCAGCTTGTCAGCCCTAGATAACTATGGCTACACCTTC.

This clone was counted between two and nine times. J is TRBJ1-4 and V is TRBV6-6, with a possible D match to TRBD1 (6 bases). The CDR3 runs 15 residues. Germline lookup yields CDR1 MNHNY and CDR2 SVGAGI (reference sequence). Trimming left V 7 bases short and J 6 bases short, with 18 bases between. CDR3 sequence: CASIDPTGKDEKLFF. As DNA, the CDR3 is TGTGCCAGCATCGACCCCACAGGGAAAGATGAAAAACTGTTTTTT.

This clone came up a few times. The rearrangement links TRBV10-3 to TRBJ2-1; tentative D call: TRBD2 (7 bases). V was trimmed by 2 bases and J by 4 bases, leaving 12 bases between them. The germline gives CDR1 ENHRY, CDR2 SYGVKD. This CDR3 has 15 residues. The CDR3 region has the DNA TGTGCCATCAGTGAGGACGGGGGGCGATACAATGAGCAGTTCTTC. Translating gives CAISEDGGRYNEQFF.

The gene calls are TRBV7-2 and TRBJ2-2, with 12 bases fitting TRBD1. Germline V gives CDR1 SGHTA, CDR2 FQGNSA. The CDR3 sequence is 16 residues long. Trimming removed 2 bases from V and 7 bases from J; junction bases left unmatched: 5. DNA of the CDR3: TGTGCCAGCAGCTTACTGGGACAGGGGGCACACGGGGAGCTGTTTTTT. This sequence encodes CASSLLGQGAHGELFF.